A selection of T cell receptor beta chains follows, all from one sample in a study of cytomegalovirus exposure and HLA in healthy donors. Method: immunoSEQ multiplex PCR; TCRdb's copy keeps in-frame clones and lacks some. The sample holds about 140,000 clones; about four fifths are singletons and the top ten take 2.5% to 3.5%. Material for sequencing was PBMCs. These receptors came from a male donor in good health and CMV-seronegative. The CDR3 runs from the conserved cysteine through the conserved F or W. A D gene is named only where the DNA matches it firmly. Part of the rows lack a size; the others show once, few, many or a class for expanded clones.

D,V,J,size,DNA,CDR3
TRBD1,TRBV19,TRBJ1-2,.,TGTGCCAGTAGTACCGGGACAGCGAGTAACTATGGCTACACCTTC,CASSTGTASNYGYTF
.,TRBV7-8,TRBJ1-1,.,TGTGCCAGCAGCTTAGGGGACCTTAGGCAGGGGTACACTGAAGCTTTCTTT,CASSLGDLRQGYTEAFF
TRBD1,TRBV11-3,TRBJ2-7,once,TGTGCCAGAGCTGTTAGGGACAGCTACGAGCAGTACTTC,CARAVRDSYEQYF
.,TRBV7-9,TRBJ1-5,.,TGTGCCAGCAGTCCCTCTGGAGTGAATAGCAATCAGCCCCAGCATTTT,CASSPSGVNSNQPQHF
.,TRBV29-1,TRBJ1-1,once,TGCAGCGTGGGGGGGAAGAACACTGAAGCTTTCTTT,CSVGGKNTEAFF
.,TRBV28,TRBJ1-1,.,TGTGCCAGCACGGACAGCATGAACACTGAAGCTTTCTTT,CASTDSMNTEAFF
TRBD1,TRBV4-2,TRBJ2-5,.,TGTGCCAGCAGCCCCAGCCGGGACAGCCTTTTGCGAGAGACCCAGTACTTC,CASSPSRDSLLRETQYF
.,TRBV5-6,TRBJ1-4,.,TGTGCCAGCAGCCGCCGGACAGAGGGAAGGCAGAAACTGTTTTTT,CASSRRTEGRQKLFF
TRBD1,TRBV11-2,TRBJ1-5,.,TGTGCCAGCAGCCCACGAGGGGGCTTGGAGCCCCAGCATTTT,CASSPRGGLEPQHF
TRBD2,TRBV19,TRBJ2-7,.,TGTGCCAGTTTTTCAGCGGGAGGTGAGCAGTACTTC,CASFSAGGEQYF
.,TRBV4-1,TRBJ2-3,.,TGCGCCAGCAGCCTCCAGACTAGTTTAGATACGCAGTATTTT,CASSLQTSLDTQYF
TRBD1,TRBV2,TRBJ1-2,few,TGTGCCAGCAGACGAGTAGGGACAGGGGGTGTTGGCTATGGCTACACCTTC,CASRRVGTGGVGYGYTF
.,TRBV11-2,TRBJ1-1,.,TGTGCCAGCAGCTTATGGGCTCGAACTGAAGCTTTCTTT,CASSLWARTEAFF
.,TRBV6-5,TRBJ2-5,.,TGTGCCAGCAGATCCGGGATAAAAGAGACCCAGTACTTC,CASRSGIKETQYF
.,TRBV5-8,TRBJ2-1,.,TGTGCCAGCAGCTTACTCCGGACAGCGATACCTAGGAGCTCCTACAATGAGCAGTTCTTC,CASSLLRTAIPRSSYNEQFF
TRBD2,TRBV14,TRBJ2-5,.,TGTGCCAGCAGCCAAGGGGAGGTAGCGGGAGGACAAGAGACCCAGTACTTC,CASSQGEVAGGQETQYF
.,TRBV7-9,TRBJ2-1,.,TGTGCCAGCAGCTTAGGTGGGACTTCTAATGAGCAGTTCTTC,CASSLGGTSNEQFF
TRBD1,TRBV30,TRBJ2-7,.,TGTGCCCGGGGACAGGGGAAAGGCTACGAGCAGTACTTC,CARGQGKGYEQYF
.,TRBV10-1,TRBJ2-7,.,TGCGCCAACTCGACTAGTCTGAACGAGCAGTACTTC,CANSTSLNEQYF
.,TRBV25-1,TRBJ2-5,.,TGTGCCAGCATGAACCCTGTAGATGCCGAGACCCAGTACTTC,CASMNPVDAETQYF
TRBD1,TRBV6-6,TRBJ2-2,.,TGTGCCAGCAGGCAGGGGGCCGACACCGGGGAGCTGTTTTTT,CASRQGADTGELFF
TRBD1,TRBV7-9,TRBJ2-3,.,TGTGCCAGCAGCTTAGCGGGTCGGACAGGGGGCGCAGATACGCAGTATTTT,CASSLAGRTGGADTQYF
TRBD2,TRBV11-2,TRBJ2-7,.,TGTGCCAGCAGCTTCGTTAGCGGGAGGGCCGGAGAGCAGTACTTC,CASSFVSGRAGEQYF
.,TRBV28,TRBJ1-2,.,TGTGCCAGCAGTTTCCCCCAGTCCACACAGAGCTATGGCTACACCTTC,CASSFPQSTQSYGYTF
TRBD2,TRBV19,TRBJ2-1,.,TGTGCCAGTAGTATAGCGGGGCTAGCGGGAGCTCTTCTCAATGAGCAGTTCTTC,CASSIAGLAGALLNEQFF